This T cell receptor (beta chain) emerged from a study of T cells after yellow fever vaccination. Via MiXCR, TCRdb re-called the 5' RACE reads, giving one row per CDR3 protein. The sample comprises 550,000 to 750,000 distinct CDR3 sequences, roughly 14% of which are singletons, and 11% to 15% rests with the top ten. Germline V CDR1 and CDR2: SGDLS, YYNGEE. The CDR3 length is 12 residues. Trimming took 4 bases from V and 8 from J, leaving 9 bases between them. Material: PBMCs, obtained on the day of the yellow fever booster vaccination. This sequence was found in a man aged 25-45 years who received the YFV17D yellow fever vaccine. This chain links TRBV9 with TRBJ2-2; weak D call: TRBD1 (6 bases). The CDR3 coding sequence is TGTGCCAGCAGCCCCGACAGGGGGGAGCTGTTTTTT. Translation: CASSPDRGELFF.